The rows below give T cell receptor beta chains drawn from one sample of a study of T cells in tumors after PD-1 blockade. Some clones are missing from TCRdb's copy, which holds only in-frame ones; the method was immunoSEQ multiplex PCR. Among approximately 47,000 clones, over 70% were seen once, and the ten largest hold about 3.8%. The starting material was PBMCs, obtained before anti-PD-1 treatment. These receptors came from a human donor with basal cell carcinoma. Each CDR3 is given without its conserved first and last residue.

j_call v_call cdr3_aa
TRBJ2-5 TRBV5-1 ASSLGVKGRGQETQY
TRBJ1-1 TRBV12-5 ASGLVITRNTEAF
TRBJ2-1 TRBV7-6 ASSPAGTSYNEQF
TRBJ2-1 TRBV12-3/TRBV12-4 ASRLTRTEQF
TRBJ2-3 TRBV9 ASTFGQAVDTQY
TRBJ1-5 TRBV19 ASKRRADQPQH
TRBJ2-3 TRBV11-1 ASSLVGGGALDTRY
TRBJ2-5 TRBV28 ASSSLLSGKQETQY
TRBJ2-7 TRBV30 AWSSGRLAGAPYEQY
TRBJ2-3 TRBV4-1 ASSQALAGPISTDTQY
TRBJ1-2 TRBV7-8 ASSPGGGGSYT
TRBJ1-3 TRBV12-3/TRBV12-4 ASSLTGNTIY
TRBJ1-1 TRBV5-1 ASSLGDVQNTEAF
TRBJ1-2 TRBV30 AWSVRPLEGYT
TRBJ1-1 TRBV5-1 ASTGLPNTEAF
TRBJ1-4 TRBV28 ASSLLWGQAATNEKLF
TRBJ2-7 TRBV7-2 ASSLSGGAIYEQY
TRBJ1-2 TRBV19 ASSEGTHYGYT
TRBJ1-6 TRBV30 AWGRANSPLH
TRBJ1-5 TRBV28 ASSLNPDRGQPQH
TRBJ1-5 TRBV2 ASSKMDQPQH
TRBJ1-3 TRBV5-4 ASSLGDRVSGNTIY
TRBJ1-5 TRBV3-1/TRBV3-2 ASSQVGGNQPQH
TRBJ2-3 TRBV14 ASSQRRGGTTPDTQY
TRBJ2-4 TRBV6-5 ASSYIVQGINIQY
TRBJ1-2 TRBV27 ASSPPLGEVNYGYT
TRBJ1-1 TRBV5-1 ASSLASVNTEAF
TRBJ2-3 TRBV5-4 ASSLVIGGDTQY
TRBJ1-5 TRBV7-2 ASSSQGVDNQPQH
TRBJ1-2 TRBV28 ASSLKAPYGYT
TRBJ2-3 TRBV29-1 SVDTDTQY
TRBJ2-1 TRBV10-1 ASSEGPIYNEQL
TRBJ1-1 TRBV19 ASSIAIGAEAF
TRBJ2-7 TRBV27 ASSPHPTYEQY
TRBJ2-2 TRBV5-4 ASSLAVAENTGELF
TRBJ1-1 TRBV27 ASSVGTGGVTEAF
TRBJ1-1 TRBV6-6 ASHPGGNTEAF
TRBJ2-6 TRBV30 AWGQGAGSGANVLT
TRBJ2-3 TRBV4-1 ASSQAGQGPADTQY
TRBJ2-6 TRBV21-1 ASSKELGGTQSSSGANVLT
TRBJ2-5 TRBV5-6 ASSLRYPFQETQY
TRBJ2-7 TRBV15 ATSRDAGATYEQY
TRBJ2-6 TRBV4-2 ASSQGGAGGGSGANVLT
TRBJ2-5 TRBV2 ASRATPSRQQETQY
TRBJ2-1 TRBV9 ASSSRGTSGPREQF
TRBJ1-5 TRBV15 ATSTGNWGGNQPQH
TRBJ2-3 TRBV4-1 ASSQVIAVLDVSDTQY
TRBJ1-2 TRBV6-6 ASTTGVYGYT
TRBJ1-6 TRBV30 AWTGSYNSPLH
TRBJ2-5 TRBV5-8 ASSPREGQETQY
TRBJ2-5 TRBV7-2 ASSYRLSGTQY
TRBJ2-2 TRBV24-1 ASQGTTNTGELF